This section outlines one T cell receptor beta chain sequence together with its context. Its target is not known. CDR1 SNHLY and CDR2 FYNNEI come from the germline V gene. V lost 6 bases and J lost 6, with 11 bases in between. CDR3 length equals 13 residues. The sample is drawn from a study of CD8 T cells in Susac syndrome. RNA totalling about 0.5 to 1 ug underwent reverse transcription with random hexamers. Amplification of TCR beta CDR3 by immunoSEQ multiplex PCR spanned 54 Vbeta and 13 Jbeta. TCRdb itself ran the immunoSEQ multiplex PCR reads through MiXCR, one entry per CDR3 protein. Among 150,000 to 200,000 distinct CDR3 sequences, approximately 92% were seen once, and the ten largest hold more than 0.11%. The authors negatively isolated CD8+ and CD4+ T cells and FACS-enriched TEMRA cells. Overall study findings and caveats: As the study acknowledged, the number of individuals in its TCR sequencing and HLA analysis was relatively small.

Sample: CD4+ T cells from PBMCs. The TCR sequence derives from a human donor in good health. The rearrangement uses TRBV2 and TRBJ2-2; D is possibly TRBD1 (5 bases). The CDR3 DNA is TGTGCCAGCAGCCAGGGTGGGGCCGGGGAGCTGTTTTTT. It translates to CASSQGGAGELFF.